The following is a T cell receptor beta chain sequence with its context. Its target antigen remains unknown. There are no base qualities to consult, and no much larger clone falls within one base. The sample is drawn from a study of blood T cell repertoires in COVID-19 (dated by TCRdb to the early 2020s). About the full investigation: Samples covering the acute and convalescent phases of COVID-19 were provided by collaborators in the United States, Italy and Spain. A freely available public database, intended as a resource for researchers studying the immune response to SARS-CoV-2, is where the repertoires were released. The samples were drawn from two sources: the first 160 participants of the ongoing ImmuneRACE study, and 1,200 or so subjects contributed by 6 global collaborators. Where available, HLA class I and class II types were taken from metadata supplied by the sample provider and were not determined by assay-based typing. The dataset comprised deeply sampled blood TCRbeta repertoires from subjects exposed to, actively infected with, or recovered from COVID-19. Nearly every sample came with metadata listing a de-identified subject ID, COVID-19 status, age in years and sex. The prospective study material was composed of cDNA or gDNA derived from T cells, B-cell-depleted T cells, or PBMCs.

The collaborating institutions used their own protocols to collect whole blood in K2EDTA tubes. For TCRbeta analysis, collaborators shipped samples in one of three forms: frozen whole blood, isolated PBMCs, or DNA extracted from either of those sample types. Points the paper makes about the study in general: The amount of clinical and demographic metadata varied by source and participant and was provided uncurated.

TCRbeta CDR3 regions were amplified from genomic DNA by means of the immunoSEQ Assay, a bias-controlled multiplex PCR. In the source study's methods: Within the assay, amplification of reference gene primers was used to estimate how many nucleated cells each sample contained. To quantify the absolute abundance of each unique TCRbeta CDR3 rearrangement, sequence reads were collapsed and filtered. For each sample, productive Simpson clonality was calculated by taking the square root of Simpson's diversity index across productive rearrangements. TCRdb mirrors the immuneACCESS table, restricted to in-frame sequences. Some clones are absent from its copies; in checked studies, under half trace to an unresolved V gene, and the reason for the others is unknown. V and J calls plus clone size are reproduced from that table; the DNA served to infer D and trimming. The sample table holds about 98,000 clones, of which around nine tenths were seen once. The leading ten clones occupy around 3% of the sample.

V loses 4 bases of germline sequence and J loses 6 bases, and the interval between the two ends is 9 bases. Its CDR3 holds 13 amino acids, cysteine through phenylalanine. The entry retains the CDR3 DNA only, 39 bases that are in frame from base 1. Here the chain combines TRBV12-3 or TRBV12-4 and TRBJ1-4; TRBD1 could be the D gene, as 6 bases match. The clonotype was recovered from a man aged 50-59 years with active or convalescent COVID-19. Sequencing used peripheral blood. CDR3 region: CASSSGVDEKLFF. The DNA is TGTGCCAGCAGTTCAGGGGTAGATGAAAAACTGTTTTTT.